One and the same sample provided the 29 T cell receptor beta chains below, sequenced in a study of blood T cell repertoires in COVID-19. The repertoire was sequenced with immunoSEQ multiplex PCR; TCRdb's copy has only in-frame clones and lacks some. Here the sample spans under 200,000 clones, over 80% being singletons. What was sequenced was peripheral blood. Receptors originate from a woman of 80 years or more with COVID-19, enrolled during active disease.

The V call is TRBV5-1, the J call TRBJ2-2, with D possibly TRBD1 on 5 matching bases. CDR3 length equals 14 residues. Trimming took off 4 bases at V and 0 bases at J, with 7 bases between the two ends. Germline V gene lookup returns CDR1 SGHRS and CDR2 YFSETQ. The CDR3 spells CASSLGPNTGELFF. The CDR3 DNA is TGCGCCAGCAGCCTGGGGCCGAACACCGGGGAGCTGTTTTTT.

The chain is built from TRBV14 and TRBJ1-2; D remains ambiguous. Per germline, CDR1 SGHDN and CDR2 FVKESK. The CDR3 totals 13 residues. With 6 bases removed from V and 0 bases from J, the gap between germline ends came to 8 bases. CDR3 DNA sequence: TGTGCCAGCAGGTCGGCGGCTAACTATGGCTACACCTTC. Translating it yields CASRSAANYGYTF.

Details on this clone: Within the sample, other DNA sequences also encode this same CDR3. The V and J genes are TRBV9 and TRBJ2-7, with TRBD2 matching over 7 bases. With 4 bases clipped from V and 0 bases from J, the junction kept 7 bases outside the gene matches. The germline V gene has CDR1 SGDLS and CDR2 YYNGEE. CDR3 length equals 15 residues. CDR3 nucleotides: TGTGCCAGCAGCCCCCGGACGGGAGGCTCCTACGAGCAGTACTTC. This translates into CASSPRTGGSYEQYF.

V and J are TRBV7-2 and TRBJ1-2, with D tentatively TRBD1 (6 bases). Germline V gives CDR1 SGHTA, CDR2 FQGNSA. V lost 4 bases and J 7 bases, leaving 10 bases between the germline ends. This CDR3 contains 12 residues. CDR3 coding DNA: TGTGCCAGCAGCTCTAACAGGGTTGGCTACACCTTC. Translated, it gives CASSSNRVGYTF.

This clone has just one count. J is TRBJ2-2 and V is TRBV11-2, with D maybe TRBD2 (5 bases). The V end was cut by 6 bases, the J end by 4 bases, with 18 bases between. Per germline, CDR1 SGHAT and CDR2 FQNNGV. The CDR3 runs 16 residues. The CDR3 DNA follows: TGTGCCAGCAGGCCCATTCGTGGGAGTGTCACCGGGGAGCTGTTTTTT. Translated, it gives CASRPIRGSVTGELFF. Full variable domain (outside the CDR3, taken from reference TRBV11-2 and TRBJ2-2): EAGVAQSPRYKIIEKRQSVAFWCNPISGHATLYWYQQILGQGPKLLIQFQNNGVVDDSQLPKDRFSAERLKGVDSTLKIQPAKLEDSAVYLCASRPIRGSVTGELFFGEGSRLTVL.

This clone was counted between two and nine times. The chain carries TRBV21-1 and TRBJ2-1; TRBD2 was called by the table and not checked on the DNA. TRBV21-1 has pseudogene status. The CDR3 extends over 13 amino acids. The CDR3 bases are TGTGCCAGCAGCAAAGCGCCCGGAGATGAGCAGTTCTTC. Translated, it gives CASSKAPGDEQFF.

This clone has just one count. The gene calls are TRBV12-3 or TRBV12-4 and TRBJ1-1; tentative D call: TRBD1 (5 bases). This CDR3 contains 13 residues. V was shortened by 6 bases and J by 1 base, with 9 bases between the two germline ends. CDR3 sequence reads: CASSQGRNTEAFF. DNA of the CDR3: TGTGCCAGCAGCCAGGGCAGGAACACTGAAGCTTTCTTT.

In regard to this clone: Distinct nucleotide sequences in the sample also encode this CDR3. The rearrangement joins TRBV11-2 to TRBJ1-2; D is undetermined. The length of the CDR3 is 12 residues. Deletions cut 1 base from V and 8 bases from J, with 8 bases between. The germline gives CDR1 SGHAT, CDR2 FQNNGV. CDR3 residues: CASSLGRGGYTF. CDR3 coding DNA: TGTGCCAGCAGCTTAGGCCGCGGGGGCTACACCTTC.

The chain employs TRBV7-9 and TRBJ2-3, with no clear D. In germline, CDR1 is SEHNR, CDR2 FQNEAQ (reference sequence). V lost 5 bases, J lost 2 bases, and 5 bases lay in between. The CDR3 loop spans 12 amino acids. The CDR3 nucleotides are TGTGCCAGCAGCCTATACACAGATACGCAGTATTTT. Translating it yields CASSLYTDTQYF.

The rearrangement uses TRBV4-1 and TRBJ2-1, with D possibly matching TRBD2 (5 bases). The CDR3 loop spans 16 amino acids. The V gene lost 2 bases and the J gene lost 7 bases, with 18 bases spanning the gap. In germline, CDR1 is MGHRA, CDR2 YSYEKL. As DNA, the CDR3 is TGCGCCAGCAGCCAATTCCTAGCTGGTATATCGAATGAGCAGTTCTTC. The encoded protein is CASSQFLAGISNEQFF.

CDR3 sequence (DNA): TGTGCCATCAAGGGCGGGACAGGGGTTGAAAAACTGTTTTTT. Protein: CAIKGGTGVEKLFF. The chain joins TRBV10-3 to TRBJ1-4; TRBD1 agrees at 10 bases. CDR3 length: 14 residues. The V gene end was trimmed by 7 bases and the J gene end by 7 bases; junction bases not matched to a gene: 6. Germline-derived CDR1 and CDR2 are ENHRY and SYGVKD.

For the CDR3, the DNA is TGTGCCAGCAGCTTAACCCCGGCTAGCGGGGGCCTCTACACCGGGGAGCTGTTTTTT. Translation: CASSLTPASGGLYTGELFF. The chain employs TRBV7-2 and TRBJ2-2; 10 nucleotides agree with TRBD2. This CDR3 has 19 amino acids. With 2 bases clipped from V and 3 bases from J, the junction kept 12 bases outside the gene matches. The germline V gene encodes CDR1 SGHTA and CDR2 FQGNSA.

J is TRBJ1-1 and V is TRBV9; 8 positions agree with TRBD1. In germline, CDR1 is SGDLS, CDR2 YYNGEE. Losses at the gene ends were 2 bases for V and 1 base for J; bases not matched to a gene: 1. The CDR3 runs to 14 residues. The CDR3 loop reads CASSVQGANTEAFF. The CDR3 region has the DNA TGTGCCAGCAGCGTCCAGGGGGCGAACACTGAAGCTTTCTTT.

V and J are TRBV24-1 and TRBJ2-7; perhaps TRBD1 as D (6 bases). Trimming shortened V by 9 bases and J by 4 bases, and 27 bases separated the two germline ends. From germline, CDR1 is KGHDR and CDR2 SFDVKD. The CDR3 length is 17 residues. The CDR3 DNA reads TGTGCCACCCCTCCGTTCCCCATACAGGGCCGTCCGTACGAGCAGTACTTC. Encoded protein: CATPPFPIQGRPYEQYF.

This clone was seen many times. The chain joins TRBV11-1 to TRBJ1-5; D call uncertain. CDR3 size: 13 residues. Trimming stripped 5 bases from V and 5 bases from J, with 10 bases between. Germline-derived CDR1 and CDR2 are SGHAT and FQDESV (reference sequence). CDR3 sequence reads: CASSLNNDQPQHF. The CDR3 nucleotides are TGTGCCAGCAGCCTAAATAATGATCAGCCCCAGCATTTT.

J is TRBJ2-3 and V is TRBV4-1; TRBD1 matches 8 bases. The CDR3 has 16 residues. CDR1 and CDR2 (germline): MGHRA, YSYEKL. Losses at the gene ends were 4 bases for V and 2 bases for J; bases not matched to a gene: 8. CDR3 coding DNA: TGCGCCAGCAGCCTAGTGGGACAGGACTTCACAGATACGCAGTATTTT. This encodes CASSLVGQDFTDTQYF.

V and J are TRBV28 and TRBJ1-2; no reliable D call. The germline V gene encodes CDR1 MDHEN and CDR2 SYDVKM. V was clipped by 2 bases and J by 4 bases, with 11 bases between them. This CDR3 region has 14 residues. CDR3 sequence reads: CASSLGSGLYGYTF. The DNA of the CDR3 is TGTGCCAGCAGTTTAGGTTCAGGTCTCTATGGCTACACCTTC.

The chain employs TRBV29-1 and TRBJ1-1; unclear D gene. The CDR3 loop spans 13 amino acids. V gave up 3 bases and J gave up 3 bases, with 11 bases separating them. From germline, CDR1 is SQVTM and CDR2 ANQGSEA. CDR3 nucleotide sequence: TGCAGCGTTGAGGACGGACTGGACACTGAAGCTTTCTTT. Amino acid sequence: CSVEDGLDTEAFF.

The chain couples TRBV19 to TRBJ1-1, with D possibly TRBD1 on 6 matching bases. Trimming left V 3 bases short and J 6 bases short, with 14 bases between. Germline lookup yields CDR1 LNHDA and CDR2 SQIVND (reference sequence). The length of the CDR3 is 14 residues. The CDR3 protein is CASSIPQGMAEAFF. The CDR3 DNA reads TGTGCCAGTAGTATTCCCCAGGGGATGGCTGAAGCTTTCTTT. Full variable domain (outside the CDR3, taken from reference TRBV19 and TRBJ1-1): DGGITQSPKYLFRKEGQNVTLSCEQNLNHDAMYWYRQDPGQGLRLIYYSQIVNDFQKGDIAEGYSVSREKKESFPLTVTSAQKNPTAFYLCASSIPQGMAEAFFGQGTRLTVV.

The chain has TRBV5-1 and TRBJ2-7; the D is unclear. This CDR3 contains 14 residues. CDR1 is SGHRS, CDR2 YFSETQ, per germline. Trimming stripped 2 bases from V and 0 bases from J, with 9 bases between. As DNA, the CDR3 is TGCGCCAGCAGCTTTCAGGCAAGCTCCTACGAGCAGTACTTC. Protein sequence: CASSFQASSYEQYF.

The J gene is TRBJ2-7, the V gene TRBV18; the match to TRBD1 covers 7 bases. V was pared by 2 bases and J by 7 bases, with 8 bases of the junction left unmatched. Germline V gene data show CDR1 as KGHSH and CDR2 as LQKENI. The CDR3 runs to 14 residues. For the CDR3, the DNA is TGTGCCAGCTCACCAAGTTCAGGGGGTAGAGAGCAGTACTTC. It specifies CASSPSSGGREQYF.

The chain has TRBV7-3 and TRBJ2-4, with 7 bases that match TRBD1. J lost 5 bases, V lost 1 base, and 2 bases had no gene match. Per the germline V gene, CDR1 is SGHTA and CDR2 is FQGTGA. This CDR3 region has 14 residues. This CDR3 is CASSLRQGENIQYF. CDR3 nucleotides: TGTGCCAGCAGCTTAAGACAGGGCGAAAACATTCAGTACTTC.

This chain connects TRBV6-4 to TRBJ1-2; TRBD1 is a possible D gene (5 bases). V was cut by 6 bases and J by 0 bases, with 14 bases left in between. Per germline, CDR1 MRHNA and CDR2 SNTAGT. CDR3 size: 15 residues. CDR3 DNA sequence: TGTGCCAGCAGGCCTGGGGGGACTACTAACTATGGCTACACCTTC. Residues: CASRPGGTTNYGYTF.

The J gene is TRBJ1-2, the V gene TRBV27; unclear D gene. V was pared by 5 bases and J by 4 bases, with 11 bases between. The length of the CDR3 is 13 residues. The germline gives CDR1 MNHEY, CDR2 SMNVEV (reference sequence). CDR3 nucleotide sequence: TGTGCCAGCAGTCAAGTGGCAACCTATGGCTACACCTTC. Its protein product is CASSQVATYGYTF.

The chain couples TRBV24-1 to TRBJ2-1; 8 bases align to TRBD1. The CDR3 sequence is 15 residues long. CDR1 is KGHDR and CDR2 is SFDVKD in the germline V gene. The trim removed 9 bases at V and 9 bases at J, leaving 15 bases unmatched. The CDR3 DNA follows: TGTGCCACCCGATCTACGACCTCAGGGGGCGGTGAGCAGTTCTTC. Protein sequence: CATRSTTSGGGEQFF.

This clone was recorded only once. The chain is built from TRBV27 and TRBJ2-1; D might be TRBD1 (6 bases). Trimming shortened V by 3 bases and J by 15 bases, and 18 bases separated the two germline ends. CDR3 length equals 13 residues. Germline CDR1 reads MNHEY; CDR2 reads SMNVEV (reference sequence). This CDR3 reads CASSFGGRSVRFF. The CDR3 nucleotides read TGTGCCAGCAGTTTTGGGGGCCGTAGTGTACGGTTCTTC.

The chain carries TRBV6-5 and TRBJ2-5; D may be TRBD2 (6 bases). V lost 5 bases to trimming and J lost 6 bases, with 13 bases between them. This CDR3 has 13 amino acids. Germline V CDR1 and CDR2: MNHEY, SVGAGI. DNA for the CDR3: TGTGCCAGCAGTCGGGAGTCCATCCAGACCCAGTACTTC. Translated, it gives CASSRESIQTQYF.

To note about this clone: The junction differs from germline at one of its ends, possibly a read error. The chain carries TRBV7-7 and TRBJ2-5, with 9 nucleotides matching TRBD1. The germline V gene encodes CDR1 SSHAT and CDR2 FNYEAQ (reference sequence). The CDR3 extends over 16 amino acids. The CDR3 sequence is CASSTSGGQGGETQYF. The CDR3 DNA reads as TGTGCTAGCAGTACTTCAGGGGGACAGGGAGGGGAGACCCAGTACTTC.

CDR3 sequence reads: CASSLAYRGRGGYTF. The CDR3 nucleotides read TGTGCCAGCAGCTTAGCGTACAGGGGTCGGGGCGGCTACACCTTC. V gene TRBV7-2 combines with J gene TRBJ1-2; TRBD1 matches 7 bases. The CDR3 is made up of 15 amino acids. The germline V gene has CDR1 SGHTA and CDR2 FQGNSA. Trimming cost V 0 bases and J 8 bases; bases outside gene matches: 9.